The 20 T cell receptor beta chains reported below all come from one sample, sequenced in a study of CD8+CD57+ T cells in acquired aplastic anemia. Researchers used genomic DNA as the template to profile TCR beta VDJ and CDR3. TCRdb re-called the reads with MiXCR, one entry per CDR3 protein. The profile shows roughly 500,000 distinct CDR3 sequences, about a third of them singletons. Only patients with CD8+CD57+ cell expansion on flow cytometry were chosen for sequencing. What was sequenced was sorted CD4+, CD8+, or CD8+CD57+ T cells (not recorded which) from PBMCs. Source of these receptors: a human donor with aplastic anemia.

This chain links TRBV6-1 with TRBJ2-1; 7 bases line up with TRBD1. Germline assignment: CDR1 MNHNS and CDR2 SASEGT. This CDR3 region has 12 residues. The junction had 5 bases not matched to a gene; V was cut back by 5 bases and J by 10 bases. This CDR3 is CASSQDREEQFF. The CDR3 nucleotides are TGTGCCAGCAGTCAAGACAGGGAAGAGCAGTTCTTC.

This clonotype was found a few times. The rearrangement uses TRBV5-1 and TRBJ1-2; 8 bases align to TRBD1. Germline V gene sequence: CDR1 SGHRS, CDR2 YFSETQ. V was pared by 0 bases and J by 5 bases, with 6 bases of the junction left unmatched. This CDR3 has 15 residues. The CDR3 reads CASSLGGTGPYGYTF. CDR3 DNA: TGCGCCAGCAGCTTGGGTGGGACAGGCCCTTATGGCTACACCTTC.

The J gene is TRBJ1-6, the V gene TRBV14; D uncertain. The CDR3 is 16 amino acids. Germline CDR1 is SGHDN and CDR2 is FVKESK. V lost 2 bases to trimming and J lost 6 bases, with 14 bases between them. CDR3 in amino acids: CASSQSWGSGNSPLHF. CDR3 coding DNA: TGTGCCAGCAGCCAATCTTGGGGTAGTGGTAATTCACCCCTCCACTTT.

The chain recombines TRBV11-2 with TRBJ2-7; 7 bases fit TRBD1. The trim removed 5 bases at V and 0 bases at J, leaving 13 bases unmatched. Germline lookup yields CDR1 SGHAT and CDR2 FQNNGV. This CDR3 has 17 residues. The CDR3 spells CASSPVFDRASSYEQYF. CDR3 sequence (DNA): TGTGCCAGCAGCCCAGTTTTCGACAGGGCGAGCTCCTACGAGCAGTACTTC.

This clonotype was seen only a few times. The V and J genes are TRBV19 and TRBJ2-6; 8 nucleotides match TRBD1. This CDR3 spans 18 amino acids. Trimming took 10 bases from V and 0 from J; bases not matched to a gene: 14. The germline CDR1 and CDR2 sequences are LNHDA and SQIVND (reference sequence). CDR3 loop: CATKIGTGSFSGANVLTF. CDR3 sequence (DNA): TGTGCCACCAAAATAGGGACAGGCTCCTTCTCTGGGGCCAACGTCCTGACTTTC. The variable domain in full, with the rest retrieved from reference TRBV19 and TRBJ2-6, is DGGITQSPKYLFRKEGQNVTLSCEQNLNHDAMYWYRQDPGQGLRLIYYSQIVNDFQKGDIAEGYSVSREKKESFPLTVTSAQKNPTAFYLCATKIGTGSFSGANVLTFGAGSRLTVL.

The V and J genes are TRBV10-2 and TRBJ1-4; D not certain. In germline, CDR1 is WSHSY, CDR2 SAAADI. The ends were cut back, 6 bases at V and 0 bases at J, with 11 bases in the middle. This CDR3 has 15 residues. In nucleotides, the CDR3 is TGCGCCAGCAGCCATGGACGTTCAACTAATGAAAAACTGTTTTTT. Residues: CASSHGRSTNEKLFF.

The chain recombines TRBV10-3 with TRBJ2-3; the match to TRBD2 covers 9 bases. The CDR3 extends over 15 amino acids. Per germline, CDR1 ENHRY and CDR2 SYGVKD. CDR3 DNA: TGTGTCAGCTTTTCGACTAGCGGATTCACAGATACGCAGTATTTT. As protein: CVSFSTSGFTDTQYF.

This clonotype was seen only a few times. This chain uses TRBV4-1 with TRBJ2-7; perhaps TRBD1 as D (6 bases). The CDR3 length is 14 residues. Looked up from germline, CDR1 is MGHRA and CDR2 is YSYEKL. V lost 4 bases to trimming and J lost 0 bases, with 10 bases between them. The CDR3 sequence: CASSLWDNSYEQYF. Here the CDR3 DNA reads TGCGCCAGCAGCCTCTGGGACAACTCCTACGAGCAGTACTTC.

This sequence joins TRBV11-2 and TRBJ2-7; the D gene is possibly TRBD2 (6 bases). The ends were cut back, 3 bases at V and 0 bases at J, with 9 bases in the middle. Germline assignment: CDR1 SGHAT and CDR2 FQNNGV. This CDR3 region has 14 residues. The CDR3 region has the DNA TGTGCCAGCAGCTTCGGGGGTTTCTCCTACGAGCAGTACTTC. It yields the protein CASSFGGFSYEQYF. The variable domain in full, completed from reference TRBV11-2 and TRBJ2-7, reads EAGVAQSPRYKIIEKRQSVAFWCNPISGHATLYWYQQILGQGPKLLIQFQNNGVVDDSQLPKDRFSAERLKGVDSTLKIQPAKLEDSAVYLCASSFGGFSYEQYFGPGTRLTVT.

The chain recombines TRBV7-2 with TRBJ1-6; maybe TRBD1 (6 bases). V was clipped by 3 bases and J by 3 bases, with 12 bases between them. The CDR3 totals 16 residues. Germline CDR1 reads SGHTA; CDR2 reads FQGNSA. CDR3 DNA sequence: TGTGCCAGCAGCTTCTCCGGGACATTCTATAATTCACCCCTCCACTTT. Amino acids: CASSFSGTFYNSPLHF. The variable domain in full, with the rest retrieved from reference TRBV7-2 and TRBJ1-6, is GAGVSQSPSNKVTEKGKDVELRCDPISGHTALYWYRQSLGQGLEFLIYFQGNSAPDKSGLPSDRFSAERTGGSVSTLTIQRTQQEDSAVYLCASSFSGTFYNSPLHFGNGTRLTVT.

The chain carries TRBV11-2 and TRBJ2-5; 10 bases align to TRBD2. This CDR3 has 17 amino acids. With 2 bases clipped from V and 6 bases from J, the junction kept 12 bases outside the gene matches. Germline-derived CDR1 and CDR2 are SGHAT and FQNNGV. The DNA of the CDR3 is TGTGCCAGCAGCTTAACATCTAGCGGGAGATTTCGGCAGACCCAGTACTTC. It specifies CASSLTSSGRFRQTQYF.

Ten or more counts support this clonotype. The rearrangement joins TRBV7-9 to TRBJ2-7; a weak D match, TRBD2 (5 bases). There are 13 residues in the CDR3. CDR1 and CDR2 (germline): SEHNR, FQNEAQ (reference sequence). With 5 bases removed from V and 2 bases from J, the gap between germline ends came to 10 bases. CDR3 sequence: CASSPPGTYEQYF. CDR3 nucleotides: TGTGCCAGCAGCCCGCCGGGGACCTACGAGCAGTACTTC.

The chain has TRBV5-6 and TRBJ2-2; 8 bases are a match to TRBD2. V lost 0 bases to trimming and J lost 1 base; unmatched junction nucleotides: 2. Per the germline V gene, CDR1 is SGHDT and CDR2 is YYEEEE. CDR3 length equals 16 residues. Written as DNA, the CDR3 is TGTGCCAGCAGCTTGGGTAGCGGGGTGAACACCGGGGAGCTGTTTTTT. Translation gives CASSLGSGVNTGELFF.

This chain joins TRBV6-1 and TRBJ2-2; TRBD1 matches 9 bases. From germline, CDR1 is MNHNS and CDR2 SASEGT. V dropped 3 bases and J dropped 2; count of bases not matched to a gene: 4. The CDR3 totals 16 residues. The chain's CDR3 is CASSDTTGGNTGELFF. The CDR3 bases are TGTGCCAGCAGTGACACCACAGGGGGCAACACCGGGGAGCTGTTTTTT.

The gene calls are TRBV14 and TRBJ2-7, with 8 bases matching TRBD1. Unmatched junction bases numbered 12, after V lost 6 bases and J lost 5 bases. Germline CDR1 is SGHDN and CDR2 is FVKESK. This CDR3 spans 15 amino acids. The CDR3 DNA is TGTGCCAGCAGTCGTGTCAGGGGGCTGTTCCACGAGCAGTACTTC. Translation gives CASSRVRGLFHEQYF.

To note about this clonotype: One junction end disagrees with the germline gene, perhaps due to a read error. The V and J genes are TRBV7-8 and TRBJ2-2, with a possible D match to TRBD2 (6 bases). Germline-derived CDR1 and CDR2 are SGHVS and FQNEAQ. The CDR3 is 14 amino acids. CDR3 region: CATSLAVNTGELFF. Written as DNA, the CDR3 is TGTGCCACCAGCTTAGCGGTTAACACCGGGGAGCTGTTTTTT.

This clonotype was picked up many times. V gene TRBV15 combines with J gene TRBJ2-5; D gene uncertain. V was trimmed by 5 bases and J by 5 bases, leaving 12 bases between them. Germline lookup yields CDR1 LNHNV and CDR2 YYDKDF (reference sequence). This CDR3 has 13 amino acids. The CDR3 coding sequence is TGTGCCACCAGCTTTAGCATACGGGAGACCCAGTACTTC. This codes for CATSFSIRETQYF.

In its sample, this clonotype was seen many times. The chain recombines TRBV5-1 with TRBJ2-2, with a weak D call TRBD1 (5 bases). CDR3 length equals 15 residues. Germline loops: CDR1 SGHRS, CDR2 YFSETQ. Between the trimmed V and J ends, which lost 0 bases and 1 base, there was a span of 7 bases. The CDR3 DNA reads as TGCGCCAGCAGCTTGGGAACAGGGAACACCGGGGAGCTGTTTTTT. Residues: CASSLGTGNTGELFF. The full variable domain, in which reference TRBV5-1 and TRBJ2-2 provide the parts outside the CDR3, is KAGVTQTPRYLIKTRGQQVTLSCSPISGHRSVSWYQQTPGQGLQFLFEYFSETQRNKGNFPGRFSGRQFSNSRSEMNVSTLELGDSALYLCASSLGTGNTGELFFGEGSRLTVL.

This clonotype was found many times. This rearrangement joins TRBV19 to TRBJ2-6; the match to TRBD1 covers 9 bases. The CDR3 is 16 residues long. Trimming cost V 8 bases and J 1 base; bases outside gene matches: 6. Germline V gives CDR1 LNHDA, CDR2 SQIVND (reference sequence). The CDR3 DNA follows: TGTGCCAGTTGTCCCGGGACAGGGTCTGGGGCCAACGTCCTGACTTTC. Residues: CASCPGTGSGANVLTF.

The gene calls are TRBV6-5 and TRBJ2-7, with a tentative D call TRBD1 (5 bases). V lost 3 bases and J lost 5, with 20 bases in between. The CDR3 has 16 amino acids. The germline V gene encodes CDR1 MNHEY and CDR2 SVGAGI. CDR3 nucleotides: TGTGCCAGCAGTTATGGGCGACAGCGAGACGGGCACGAGCAGTACTTC. Encoded protein: CASSYGRQRDGHEQYF.